Described below is a single T cell receptor (beta chain) sequence and its context. Its target is not known. V was cut by 0 bases and J by 7 bases, with 12 bases left in between. The germline CDR1 and CDR2 sequences are MGHDK and SYGVNS. This CDR3 contains 14 residues. This entry comes from a study of cytomegalovirus exposure and HLA in healthy donors. Study-level background: Tens of millions of unique TCRs from HLA-typed donors were held in an early data release. Study outcomes and limitations: Researchers catalogued approximately 160 TCR beta chains as cytomegalovirus-associated.

Use of 60 Vbeta and 13 Jbeta primers characterized the PCR. The repertoire was sequenced with immunoSEQ multiplex PCR; TCRdb's copy has only in-frame clones and lacks some. This sample carries about 120,000 clones, around 68% of them seen once, and the ten largest clones take approximately 4%. V and J are TRBV25-1 and TRBJ1-1; no reliable D call. The sequencing sample was made of PBMCs. This receptor was identified in a man aged 35-49 years in good health and CMV-seropositive. Written as DNA, the CDR3 is TGTGCCAGCAGTGAATATACACTAGCCAATGAAGCTTTCTTT. The encoded protein is CASSEYTLANEAFF. The entire variable domain, with the rest obtained from reference TRBV25-1 and TRBJ1-1, is as follows: EADIYQTPRYLVIGTGKKITLECSQTMGHDKMYWYQQDPGMELHLIHYSYGVNSTEKGDLSSESTVSRIRTEHFPLTLESARPSHTSQYLCASSEYTLANEAFFGQGTRLTVV.